This TCR beta chain was sequenced in a study of cytomegalovirus exposure and HLA in healthy donors. Study outcomes and limitations: Compared with the roughly 700-donor mean, an Asian-associated ancestry cluster reportedly had fewer N-insertions, according to a later analysis. Sequence variants that were highly shared formed a cluster that was likely a sequencing artifact.

The PCR made use of 60 Vbeta and 13 Jbeta primers. Generated by immunoSEQ multiplex PCR, the TCRdb table keeps only in-frame clones and is missing some. The sample records under 200,000 clones, around 80% being singletons. This clone was counted only a few times. Its target is unknown. The sequenced material came from PBMCs. This TCR came from a woman between 50 and 59 years old in good health and CMV-seropositive.

CDR3 DNA sequence: TGTGCCAGTATTGACGGGGACACTGAAGCTTTCTTT. Encoded protein: CASIDGDTEAFF. V usage is TRBV6-6 and J usage is TRBJ1-1; D is undetermined. Looked up from germline, CDR1 is MNHNY and CDR2 is SVGAGI (reference sequence). This CDR3 contains 12 residues. The ends were cut back, 9 bases at V and 3 bases at J, with 11 bases in the middle.